These 10 T cell receptor beta chains share one sample of origin, sequenced in a study of spatial heterogeneity in lung cancer. TCRdb passed the 5' RACE reads through MiXCR, listing each CDR3 protein once. The data contain about 12,000 distinct CDR3 sequences, 3% to 5% of them singletons. Noted time point: sample taken at primary tumor resection. The study sequenced unsorted whole RNA from tumor, nontumor lung or frozen PBMC. This specimen was PBMCs, taken at surgery. The source is a male donor with early-stage non-small cell lung cancer.

There are many counts of this clonotype. This beta chain is an unintended read in a library built for alpha chains; its size means little. The chain carries TRBV7-6 and TRBJ2-7; tentative D call: TRBD2 (7 bases). Looked up from germline, CDR1 is SGHVS and CDR2 is FNYEAQ. The CDR3 sequence is 14 residues long. Trimming removed 0 bases at V and 6 bases at J, with 12 bases between. CDR3 sequence reads: CASSLAGGVSEQYF. CDR3 nucleotide sequence: TGTGCCAGCAGCTTAGCAGGGGGGGTCTCCGAGCAGTACTTC.

This clonotype was recorded at least ten times. This beta chain is a stray sequence in a library constructed for alpha chains; its clone size is not meaningful. V is TRBV6-6 and J is TRBJ1-1; no definite D call. Looked up from germline, CDR1 is MNHNY and CDR2 is SVGAGI (reference sequence). Trimming pared 7 bases from V and 1 base from J, leaving 16 bases between. The CDR3 is 15 amino acids. CDR3 residues: CASMIVWSRNTEAFF. CDR3 DNA sequence: TGTGCCAGCATGATCGTTTGGAGCCGGAACACTGAAGCTTTCTTT.

This clonotype was counted between two and nine times. For a library built for alpha chains, this beta chain is a stray read; little rests on its size. V is TRBV7-6 and J is TRBJ2-7; no reliable D call. Between the trimmed V and J ends, which lost 2 bases and 6 bases, there was a span of 14 bases. Germline V CDR1 and CDR2: SGHVS, FNYEAQ. This CDR3 is built from 14 residues. CDR3 in DNA: TGTGCCAGCAGCTTACGGAGCACTTCTTCCGAGCAGTACTTC. Translation gives CASSLRSTSSEQYF.

This clonotype has ten or more counts. This beta chain is a stray sequence in a library constructed for alpha chains; its clone size is not meaningful. DNA for the CDR3: TGTGCCAGCAGCCCCGGACTAGCGGGAGGTGTGGAGACCCAGTACTTC. Translated: CASSPGLAGGVETQYF. The V call is TRBV7-9, the J call TRBJ2-5, with 14 nucleotides matching TRBD2. The CDR3 contains 16 residues. Per germline, CDR1 SEHNR and CDR2 FQNEAQ (reference sequence). V lost 5 bases to trimming and J lost 5 bases; unmatched junction nucleotides: 7.

This clonotype was counted ten times or more. Since the library was made to target alpha chains, this beta chain is a stray read and its abundance is not meaningful. The chain is built from TRBV20-1 and TRBJ1-1; a weak D match, TRBD1 (5 bases). The CDR3 sequence is 18 residues long. The germline V and J ends were trimmed by 0 bases and 3 bases, with 23 bases remaining between them. CDR1 and CDR2 from the germline V gene are DFQATT and SNEGSKA (reference sequence). The CDR3 loop reads CSARDLRSGGTRDTEAFF. The CDR3 DNA reads as TGCAGTGCTAGAGACCTTCGGAGCGGGGGAACTAGGGACACTGAAGCTTTCTTT.

This clonotype was seen more than once but under ten times. Being off target in a library aimed at alpha chains, this beta chain has a size of little meaning. The chain joins TRBV5-1 to TRBJ2-1, with 10 bases that match TRBD2. CDR3 length: 15 amino acids. Germline CDR1 and CDR2: SGHRS and YFSETQ. V trimming: 1 base; J trimming: 4 bases; junction bases outside the gene matches: 2. CDR3 coding DNA: TGCGCCAGCAGCTTGTTGACTAGCGGGTACAATGAGCAGTTCTTC. This gives the protein CASSLLTSGYNEQFF.

This clonotype is medium-sized in the sample. This beta chain is an unintended read in a library built for alpha chains; its size means little. V and J are TRBV7-2 and TRBJ2-3; the D gene could be TRBD1 or TRBD2 (6 bases each). This CDR3 contains 16 residues. V lost 3 bases and J lost 2, with 15 bases in between. Germline lookup yields CDR1 SGHTA and CDR2 FQGNSA. CDR3 in amino acids: CASSFMGGSVTDTQYF. Written as DNA, the CDR3 is TGTGCCAGCAGCTTTATGGGGGGCTCGGTCACAGATACGCAGTATTTT.

The table lists this clonotype with many counts. This beta chain turned up in a library designed for alpha chains; as an off-target read, its abundance says little. The CDR3 loop is CSASASGSVAGELFF. The DNA for the CDR3 is TGCAGTGCTAGTGCCAGCGGGAGCGTTGCCGGGGAGCTGTTTTTT. The chain couples TRBV20-1 to TRBJ2-2, with 8 bases fitting TRBD2. Losses at the gene ends were 3 bases for V and 6 bases for J; bases not matched to a gene: 9. This CDR3 is built from 15 residues. Per the germline V gene, CDR1 is DFQATT and CDR2 is SNEGSKA (reference sequence).

In its sample, this clonotype was seen many times. The size of this beta chain means little, since it is a stray read in a library made for alpha chains. V usage is TRBV7-3 and J usage is TRBJ2-7; 7 bases match TRBD2. The germline gives CDR1 SGHTA, CDR2 FQGTGA. Germline trimming cut 1 base from V and 6 bases from J; bases unmatched to any gene: 6. This CDR3 comprises 14 residues. Here the CDR3 reads CASSLNAGVGEQYF. In DNA form, the CDR3 reads TGTGCCAGCAGCTTAAACGCGGGAGTGGGCGAGCAGTACTTC.

This clonotype occurred many times. A library prepared for alpha chains yielded this beta chain as an off-target read; its size is of little meaning. The chain recombines TRBV20-1 with TRBJ2-3, with 11 positions matching TRBD2. This CDR3 region has 16 residues. Germline V CDR1 and CDR2: DFQATT, SNEGSKA (reference sequence). After removal of 1 base from V and 5 bases from J, the junction contained 8 bases not matched to a gene. The CDR3 here is CSARGGTSGSGDTQYF. The CDR3, as DNA: TGCAGTGCTAGAGGGGGGACTAGCGGCTCGGGAGATACGCAGTATTTT.